The TCR beta chain described here comes from a study of T-cell memory formation after mild COVID-19. Study-wide results and caveats: While clones contracting from day 15 to 85 were balanced between CD4 and CD8, later expanders leaned CD4+. Mainly in CM and EM were contracting CD4+ clones; CD8+ were in EMRA.

CDR1 is SGHTA and CDR2 is FQGNSA in the germline V gene. The ends were cut back, 2 bases at V and 6 bases at J, with 10 bases in the middle. The CDR3 loop spans 14 amino acids. In TCRdb, the 5' RACE reads were re-called with MiXCR into one record per CDR3 protein. The sample holds 350,000 to 550,000 distinct CDR3 sequences, roughly 18% seen once. As regards this clonotype: Its antigen is undetermined.

Sequenced: PBMCs or a T cell subset sorted from them (not recorded which). The V call is TRBV7-2, the J call TRBJ1-4; D is uncertain. This TCR was sampled from a man younger than 35 who had mild COVID-19 (a few samples of this study predate the infection). Cell type and time point are not known. CDR3 nucleotide sequence: TGTGCCAGCAGCTTAAATGGGTTCTATGAAAAACTGTTTTTT. Protein sequence: CASSLNGFYEKLFF. Full variable domain (outside the CDR3, taken from reference TRBV7-2 and TRBJ1-4): GAGVSQSPSNKVTEKGKDVELRCDPISGHTALYWYRQSLGQGLEFLIYFQGNSAPDKSGLPSDRFSAERTGGSVSTLTIQRTQQEDSAVYLCASSLNGFYEKLFFGSGTQLSVL.